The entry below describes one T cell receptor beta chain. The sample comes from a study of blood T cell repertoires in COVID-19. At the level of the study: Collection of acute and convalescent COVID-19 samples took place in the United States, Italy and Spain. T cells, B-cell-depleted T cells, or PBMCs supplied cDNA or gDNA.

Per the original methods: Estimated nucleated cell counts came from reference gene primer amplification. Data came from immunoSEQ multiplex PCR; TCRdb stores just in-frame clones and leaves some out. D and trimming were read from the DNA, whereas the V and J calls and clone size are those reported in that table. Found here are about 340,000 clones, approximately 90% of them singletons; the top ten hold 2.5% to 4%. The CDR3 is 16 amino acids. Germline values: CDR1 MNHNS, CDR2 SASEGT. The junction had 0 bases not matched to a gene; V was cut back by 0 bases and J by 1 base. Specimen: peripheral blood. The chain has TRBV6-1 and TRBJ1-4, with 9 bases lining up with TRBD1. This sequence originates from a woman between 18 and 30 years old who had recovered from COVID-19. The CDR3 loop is CASSEAGQGTNEKLFF. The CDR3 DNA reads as TGTGCCAGCAGTGAAGCGGGACAGGGAACTAATGAAAAACTGTTTTTT.